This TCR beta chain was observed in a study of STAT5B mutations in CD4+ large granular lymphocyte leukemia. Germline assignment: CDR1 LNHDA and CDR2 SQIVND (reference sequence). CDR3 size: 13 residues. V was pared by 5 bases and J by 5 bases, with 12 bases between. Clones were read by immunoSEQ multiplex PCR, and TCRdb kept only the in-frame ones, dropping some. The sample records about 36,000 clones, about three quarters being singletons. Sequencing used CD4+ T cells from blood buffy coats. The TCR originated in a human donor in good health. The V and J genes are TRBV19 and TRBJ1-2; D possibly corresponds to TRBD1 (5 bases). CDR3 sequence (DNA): TGTGCCAGTAGTGTAACAGGAGATTATGGCTACACCTTC. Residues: CASSVTGDYGYTF.